The sequence of this T cell receptor (beta chain) was determined in a study of blood T cell repertoires in COVID-19. On the study more broadly: PBMCs, B-cell-depleted T cells, or T cells were the source of the cDNA or gDNA that made up the material.

V lost 5 bases to trimming and J lost 0 bases, with 11 bases between them. The CDR3 covers 15 residues. The V gene's germline CDR1 is SGHTA and CDR2 FQGNSA. Only in-frame clones appear in the TCRdb table, and some are missing; sequencing was by immunoSEQ multiplex PCR. The table records fewer than 500,000 clones, 70% to 90% of them present only once. The participants were between roughly 18 and 90 years old and came from about two dozen US areas. This TCR was sampled from a woman aged 18-29 years with acute COVID-19. The specimen was PBMCs or T cells enriched from blood (not recorded which). This chain joins TRBV7-2 and TRBJ1-3, with D maybe TRBD1 (6 bases). DNA of the CDR3: TGTGCCAGCAGCCCACAGGGTCACTCTGGAAACACCATATATTTT. It specifies CASSPQGHSGNTIYF.